This T cell receptor (beta chain) was sequenced for a study of cytomegalovirus exposure and HLA in healthy donors. Study-wide points: The analysis excluded some indistinguishable V segments, including TRBV6-2 and TRBV6-3.

About this clone itself: The target antigen is unknown.

The PCR had 60 Vbeta and 13 Jbeta primers. Profiling relied on immunoSEQ multiplex PCR, and the TCRdb table lists in-frame clones only, not all of them. The repertoire holds about 160,000 clones, approximately 78% seen once, with approximately 7% in the top ten. The V end was cut by 5 bases, the J end by 4 bases, with 10 bases between. CDR3 length equals 13 residues. Germline CDR1 SGHVS, CDR2 FNYEAQ. Sequencing was done on a sample of PBMCs. This rearrangement joins TRBV7-6 to TRBJ2-3; D not certain. The clonotype was recovered from a woman under 40 in good health and CMV-seropositive. DNA of the CDR3: TGTGCCAGCAGCACCTACCCTGCAGATACGCAGTATTTT. Protein: CASSTYPADTQYF.